The 5 T cell receptor beta chains below all came from one sample that was sequenced in a study of blood T cell repertoires in COVID-19. Sequenced by immunoSEQ multiplex PCR; TCRdb stores in-frame clones only, minus some. This table has under 150,000 clones, about nine tenths appearing once. The sequencing input was peripheral blood. These receptors originate from a woman aged 45-65 years with acute or convalescent COVID-19.

The chain uses TRBV6-2 or TRBV6-3 and TRBJ1-3; D unclear. The germline gives CDR1 MNHEY, CDR2 SVGEGT. V lost 5 bases, J lost 1 base, and 12 bases lay in between. The CDR3 contains 15 residues. The CDR3 region is CASSPYEESGNTIYF. The CDR3 DNA reads as TGTGCCAGCAGTCCCTACGAAGAATCTGGAAACACCATATATTTT.

This chain joins TRBV7-2 and TRBJ2-7, with a weak D call TRBD2 (5 bases). Trimming took off 2 bases at V and 8 bases at J, with 7 bases between the two ends. This CDR3 is 11 amino acids long. The germline V gene encodes CDR1 SGHTA and CDR2 FQGNSA. The CDR3 DNA reads as TGTGCCAGCAGCTTATCGGGGAAGCAGTACTTC. Translation gives CASSLSGKQYF.

The rearrangement joins TRBV28 to TRBJ2-5; 12 bases are shared with TRBD1. This CDR3 is built from 16 residues. V lost 5 bases and J lost 4; bases outside the gene matches: 8. Germline V gene sequence: CDR1 MDHEN, CDR2 SYDVKM. The CDR3 coding sequence is TGTGCCAGCAGTCCGTCGGGACAGGGGGCGGGAGAGACCCAGTACTTC. Translated: CASSPSGQGAGETQYF. Using reference TRBV28 and TRBJ2-5 for the parts outside the CDR3, the full variable domain is DVKVTQSSRYLVKRTGEKVFLECVQDMDHENMFWYRQDPGLGLRLIYFSYDVKMKEKGDIPEGYSVSREKKERFSLILESASTNQTSMYLCASSPSGQGAGETQYFGPGTRLLVL.

The V and J genes are TRBV27 and TRBJ2-1; 7 positions match TRBD2. In germline, CDR1 is MNHEY, CDR2 SMNVEV (reference sequence). This CDR3 has 16 residues. J gave up 5 bases and V 5 bases, and 12 bases lay outside the gene matches. The CDR3 is CASSPWGGRANNEQFF. The CDR3 nucleotides read TGTGCCAGCAGTCCATGGGGGGGTCGCGCCAACAATGAGCAGTTCTTC.

This clone appeared a single time. The chain couples TRBV9 to TRBJ2-1, with 9 bases matching TRBD1. With V trimmed by 1 base and J by 13 bases, 12 bases remained unmatched. This CDR3 has 15 residues. Germline V gene sequence: CDR1 SGDLS, CDR2 YYNGEE. The CDR3 region is CASSVQDRGQIIQFF. The DNA for the CDR3 is TGTGCCAGCAGCGTACAGGACAGGGGTCAGATTATCCAGTTCTTC.